This TCR beta chain originates from a study of CD8 T cells in cerebrospinal fluid in Alzheimer's disease. Study-wide points: In mild cognitive impairment or Alzheimer's disease, the biggest CSF clone made up more TCRs than in controls.

Considering frequency, this clonotype is medium-sized (0.01 to 0.1%). Antigen: not known. TCRdb reprocessed the 10x single-cell sequencing reads; each CDR3 protein has one entry and no DNA is given. The sample includes roughly 1,500 distinct CDR3 sequences. CDR1 and CDR2 (germline): SGHNT, YENEEA. This CDR3 has 15 residues. V usage is TRBV11-3 and J usage is TRBJ2-7; no DNA is available, so the TRBD1 call from TCRdb remains unchecked. This TCR came from a human donor in good health. Material for sequencing was cerebrospinal fluid. The CDR3 is CASSPRDRSSYEQYF. The full variable domain, rest sourced from reference TRBV11-3 and TRBJ2-7, is EAGVVQSPRYKIIEKKQPVAFWCNPISGHNTLYWYLQNLGQGPELLIRYENEEAVDDSQLPKDRFSAERLKGVDSTLKIQPAELGDSAVYLCASSPRDRSSYEQYFGPGTRLTVT.